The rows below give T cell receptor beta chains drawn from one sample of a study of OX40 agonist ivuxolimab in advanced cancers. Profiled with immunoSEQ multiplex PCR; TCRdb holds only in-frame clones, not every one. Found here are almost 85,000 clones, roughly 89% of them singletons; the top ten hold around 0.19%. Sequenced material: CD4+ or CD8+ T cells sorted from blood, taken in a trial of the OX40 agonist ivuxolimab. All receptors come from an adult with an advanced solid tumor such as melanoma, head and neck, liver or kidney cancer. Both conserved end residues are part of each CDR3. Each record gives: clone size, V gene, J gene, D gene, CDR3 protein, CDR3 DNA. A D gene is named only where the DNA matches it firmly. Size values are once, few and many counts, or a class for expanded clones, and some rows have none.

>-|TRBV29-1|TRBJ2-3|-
CSVASGGTDTQYF
TGCAGCGTTGCGTCGGGGGGCACAGATACGCAGTATTTT
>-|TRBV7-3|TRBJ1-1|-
CASSFARDTEAFF
TGTGCCAGCAGCTTCGCCAGGGACACTGAAGCTTTCTTT
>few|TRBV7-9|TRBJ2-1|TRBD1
CASSLPAGGQGGYHEQFF
TGTGCCAGCAGCCTCCCTGCTGGGGGACAGGGCGGGTATCATGAGCAGTTCTTC
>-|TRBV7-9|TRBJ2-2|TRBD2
CASSPSGGLLTGELFF
TGTGCCAGCAGCCCCAGCGGGGGTCTCCTCACCGGGGAGCTGTTTTTT
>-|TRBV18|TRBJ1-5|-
CASSPLEGRGEPQHF
TGTGCCAGCTCACCACTGGAGGGGAGGGGGGAGCCCCAGCATTTT
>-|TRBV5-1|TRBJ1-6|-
CASSTSYNSPLHF
TGCGCCAGCAGCACCTCCTATAATTCACCCCTCCACTTT
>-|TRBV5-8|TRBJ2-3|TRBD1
CASDDPGQGIDTQYF
TGTGCCAGCGACGATCCGGGACAGGGAATAGATACGCAGTATTTT
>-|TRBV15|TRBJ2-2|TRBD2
CATSREAPGELFF
TGTGCCACCAGCCGGGAGGCACCCGGGGAGCTGTTTTTT
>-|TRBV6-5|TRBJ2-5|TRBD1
CASSYSYRGDETQYF
TGTGCCAGCAGTTACTCGTACAGGGGAGACGAGACCCAGTACTTC
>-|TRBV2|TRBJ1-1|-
CASSASWNTEAFF
TGTGCCAGCAGTGCCAGCTGGAACACTGAAGCTTTCTTT
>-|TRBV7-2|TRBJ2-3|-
CASSLGGTDTQYF
TGTGCCAGCAGCTTGGGAGGTACAGATACGCAGTATTTT
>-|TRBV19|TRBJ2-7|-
CASSGERKASYEQYF
TGTGCCAGTAGTGGGGAGCGGAAAGCCTCCTACGAGCAGTACTTC
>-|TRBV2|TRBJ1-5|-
CASSESRGSNQPQHF
TGTGCCAGCAGTGAAAGCAGGGGTTCCAATCAGCCCCAGCATTTT
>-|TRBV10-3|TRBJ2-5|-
CAISDAKGGGQETQYF
TGTGCCATCAGTGACGCGAAAGGGGGAGGACAAGAGACCCAGTACTTC
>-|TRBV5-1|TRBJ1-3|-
CASRATVGSDTIYF
TGCGCCAGCAGAGCGACCGTAGGTTCGGACACCATATATTTT
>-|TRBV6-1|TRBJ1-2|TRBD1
CASSVQGGLYGYTF
TGTGCCAGCAGTGTACAGGGGGGGCTCTATGGCTACACCTTC
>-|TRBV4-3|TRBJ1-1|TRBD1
CASSQGFRTGQVNTEAFF
TGCGCCAGCAGCCAAGGGTTTAGGACAGGGCAGGTGAACACTGAAGCTTTCTTT